This T cell receptor (beta chain) was obtained from a study of blood T cell repertoires in COVID-19 (dated by TCRdb to 2020 to 2022). Background on the whole study: Samples from collaborators originated in the United States, Italy and Spain and spanned both the acute and convalescent phases of COVID-19. Samples were obtained from the ongoing ImmuneRACE study (first 160 participants) and from 1,254 subjects provided by 6 global collaborators. The dataset comprised deeply sampled blood TCRbeta repertoires from subjects exposed to, actively infected with, or recovered from COVID-19. A de-identified subject ID, COVID-19 status, age in years and sex were almost always included in the sample metadata. The repertoires were released in a freely available public database intended as a resource for research on the immune response to SARS-CoV-2. Where available, HLA class I and class II types were obtained from metadata supplied by the sample provider rather than from assay-based typing. The prospective study material was composed of cDNA or gDNA derived from T cells, B-cell-depleted T cells, or PBMCs. General findings and caveats noted by the study authors: The quantity of clinical and demographic metadata differed by source and by participant and was supplied without curation.

This clone has a handful of counts. Its antigen specificity is not known. There are no base qualities to consult, and no much larger clone falls within one base. Whole blood was collected in K2EDTA tubes by collaborating institutions according to the institutions' own protocols. For TCRbeta analysis, collaborators shipped samples as frozen whole blood, isolated PBMCs, or DNA extracted from either of those sample types. Trimming costs V 4 bases and J 7 bases, and their ends lie 14 bases apart. CDR1 SGHRS and CDR2 YFSETQ are derived from the germline V gene. Measured from the cysteine to the phenylalanine, the CDR3 is 14 residues long. Left in the record is the CDR3 DNA by itself, 42 bases read in frame from the first base. TCRbeta CDR3 regions were amplified from genomic DNA using the immunoSEQ Assay, a bias-controlled multiplex PCR. For the original study's pipeline: The number of nucleated cells in each sample was estimated by amplification of reference gene primers within the assay. Sequence reads were collapsed and filtered to measure the absolute abundance of every unique TCRbeta CDR3 rearrangement. Productive Simpson clonality was computed per sample as the square root of Simpson's diversity index over productive rearrangements. The source is immuneACCESS, and TCRdb retained only in-frame sequences with V and J called. Part of the clones is not carried over; for the studies checked, unresolved V genes explain less than half of this, and the remainder is unexplained. From that table come the V and J calls and clone size; the DNA was used to work out D and trimming. A total of more than 120,000 clones appear in this sample, about 83% of them only once. The top ten constitute more than 6.5% of the sample.

The sample consisted of peripheral blood. This TCR was recovered from a woman aged 45-65 years with active or convalescent COVID-19. Recombination linked TRBV5-1 to TRBJ1-4; TRBD1 could be the D gene, as 6 bases match. The sequenced DNA is TGCGCCAGCAGCGGGGACATAAGTGGTGAAAAACTGTTTTTT. Protein translation: CASSGDISGEKLFF. With all but the CDR3 taken from the reference TRBV5-1 and TRBJ1-4 genes, the full variable domain is: KAGVTQTPRYLIKTRGQQVTLSCSPISGHRSVSWYQQTPGQGLQFLFEYFSETQRNKGNFPGRFSGRQFSNSRSEMNVSTLELGDSALYLCASSGDISGEKLFFGSGTQLSVL.